These 32 T cell receptor beta chains came from one sample sequenced in a study of blood T cell repertoires in COVID-19. TCRdb's table, derived via immunoSEQ multiplex PCR, lists solely in-frame clones and lacks some. The data hold some 330,000 clones, with about 90% observed a single time. The specimen was PBMCs or T cells enriched from blood (not recorded which). These receptors came from a man younger than 45 who had recovered from COVID-19.

This clone was picked up one time. The gene calls are TRBV6-5 and TRBJ2-1, with D tentatively TRBD2 (6 bases). The CDR3 extends over 14 amino acids. Trimming shortened V by 6 bases and J by 3 bases, and 12 bases separated the two germline ends. Germline assignment: CDR1 MNHEY and CDR2 SVGAGI. The CDR3 reads CASRGSGGYNEQFF. The CDR3 nucleotides read TGTGCCAGCAGGGGCTCCGGGGGCTACAATGAGCAGTTCTTC.

Comment on this clone: Other DNA sequences in this sample translate to the same CDR3. The J gene is TRBJ2-7, the V gene TRBV12-3 or TRBV12-4; perhaps TRBD1 as D (5 bases). The CDR3 consists of 12 residues. V lost 6 bases and J lost 2, with 8 bases in between. CDR3 sequence reads: CASSTGTYEQYF. CDR3 DNA sequence: TGTGCCAGCAGCACAGGCACCTACGAGCAGTACTTC.

This sequence joins TRBV19 and TRBJ1-1, with TRBD1 matching 7 bases. V lost 4 bases and J lost 4; bases outside the gene matches: 6. CDR3 size: 14 residues. The germline V gene encodes CDR1 LNHDA and CDR2 SQIVND (reference sequence). For the CDR3, the DNA is TGTGCCAGTAGTACAGTGACAGGGCCCACTGAAGCTTTCTTT. Translating gives CASSTVTGPTEAFF. Full variable domain (missing parts from reference TRBV19 and TRBJ1-1): DGGITQSPKYLFRKEGQNVTLSCEQNLNHDAMYWYRQDPGQGLRLIYYSQIVNDFQKGDIAEGYSVSREKKESFPLTVTSAQKNPTAFYLCASSTVTGPTEAFFGQGTRLTVV.

V and J are TRBV5-4 and TRBJ1-1, with 8 bases identical to TRBD1. Germline V lookup: CDR1 SGHNT, CDR2 YYREEE (reference sequence). V gave up 4 bases and J gave up 8 bases; unmatched junction bases: 13. The CDR3 runs 15 residues. As DNA, the CDR3 is TGTGCCAGCAGCCCCGAGCCGACAGGGGTGGGAGAAGCTTTCTTT. Protein sequence: CASSPEPTGVGEAFF.

The genes are TRBV7-3 and TRBJ2-2, with TRBD1 as a possible D gene (7 bases). V was clipped by 4 bases and J by 6 bases, with 18 bases between them. The CDR3 runs 16 residues. From germline, CDR1 is SGHTA and CDR2 FQGTGA. The chain's CDR3 is CASSYMEGASAGELFF. CDR3 nucleotide sequence: TGTGCCAGCAGCTATATGGAGGGGGCGAGCGCCGGGGAGCTGTTTTTT.

This CDR3 reads CASSEGTGPGYTF. The CDR3 nucleotides read TGCGCCAGCAGCGAGGGGACAGGGCCTGGCTACACCTTC. This chain connects TRBV5-1 to TRBJ1-2, with TRBD1 matching over 9 bases. The CDR3 consists of 13 residues. Losses at the gene ends were 4 bases for V and 7 bases for J; bases not matched to a gene: 5. CDR1 is SGHRS, CDR2 YFSETQ, per germline.

This rearrangement joins TRBV19 to TRBJ1-2, with TRBD1 identical over 8 bases. After removal of 4 bases from V and 4 bases from J, the junction contained 14 bases not matched to a gene. The CDR3 has 17 amino acids. The germline V gene encodes CDR1 LNHDA and CDR2 SQIVND (reference sequence). In nucleotides, the CDR3 is TGTGCCAGTAGTACGACGGACAGGGTAGGATCCTTCTATGGCTACACCTTC. Its translation: CASSTTDRVGSFYGYTF.

This chain uses TRBV29-1 with TRBJ2-1; 8 bases line up with TRBD1. The germline V gene encodes CDR1 SQVTM and CDR2 ANQGSEA. The CDR3 sequence is 13 residues long. Trimming cost V 2 bases and J 5 bases; bases outside gene matches: 2. CDR3 region: CSVEQGADNEQFF. The CDR3 DNA follows: TGCAGCGTTGAACAGGGGGCCGACAATGAGCAGTTCTTC.

The V call is TRBV3-1 (or the pseudogene TRBV3-2), the J call TRBJ2-5; TRBD1 agrees at 7 bases. The CDR3 has 15 amino acids. J gave up 5 bases and V 4 bases, and 10 bases lay outside the gene matches. The V gene's germline CDR1 is LGHDT and CDR2 YNNKEL (reference sequence). The CDR3, as DNA: TGTGCCAGCAGCCCCCCGAGGACAGGTTGGGAGACCCAGTACTTC. Amino acid sequence: CASSPPRTGWETQYF.

This rearrangement joins TRBV6-2 or TRBV6-3 to TRBJ2-1, with TRBD2 matching 11 bases. The CDR3 length is 14 residues. Germline V CDR1 and CDR2: MNHEY, SVGEGT. The V segment lost 6 bases and the J segment 4 bases; nucleotides outside the gene matches: 2. CDR3 nucleotide sequence: TGTGCCAGCAGCACTAGCGGGGGTTACAATGAGCAGTTCTTC. It is translated as CASSTSGGYNEQFF.

The rearrangement links TRBV2 to TRBJ1-5, with 8 nucleotides matching TRBD1. V dropped 2 bases and J dropped 5; count of bases not matched to a gene: 5. In germline, CDR1 is SNHLY, CDR2 FYNNEI. The CDR3 has 15 amino acids. The DNA of the CDR3 is TGTGCCAGCAGTGAAAGACAGGGGTTCGATCAGCCCCAGCATTTT. It codes for CASSERQGFDQPQHF.

Concerning this clone: A read error may produce the germline difference seen at one junction end. The V gene is TRBV25-1, the J gene TRBJ1-5; weak D call: TRBD1 (6 bases). Germline V gene sequence: CDR1 MGHDK, CDR2 SYGVNS. The CDR3 totals 16 residues. In DNA form, the CDR3 reads TGTGCCAGCAGTGAAACCGTGGACAGCTACAATCAACCCCAGCATTTT. This translates into CASSETVDSYNQPQHF. Based on the CDR3 plus reference TRBV25-1 and TRBJ1-5, the full variable domain is EADIYQTPRYLVIGTGKKITLECSQTMGHDKMYWYQQDPGMELHLIHYSYGVNSTEKGDLSSESTVSRIRTEHFPLTLESARPSHTSQYLCASSETVDSYNQPQHFGDGTRLSIL.

J is TRBJ2-7 and V is TRBV6-6, with 12 bases matching TRBD1. Per the germline V gene, CDR1 is MNHNY and CDR2 is SVGAGI (reference sequence). CDR3 length equals 21 residues. The ends lost 5 bases at V and 2 bases at J; junction bases unmatched: 22. The CDR3: CASSPTPPRDRGREMTYEQYF. The CDR3 DNA sequence: TGTGCCAGCAGTCCCACCCCCCCCCGGGACAGGGGGCGAGAAATGACCTACGAGCAGTACTTC.

This sequence joins TRBV28 and TRBJ2-3, with TRBD2 identical over 9 bases. Per germline, CDR1 MDHEN and CDR2 SYDVKM. V shed 7 bases and J 11 bases; nucleotides not matched to a gene: 13. The CDR3 sequence is 14 residues long. Here the CDR3 DNA reads TGTGCCAGCAACCTCGGGGGCTCGACTAGCGGGCAGTATTTT. Amino acids: CASNLGGSTSGQYF.

The chain combines TRBV28 with TRBJ1-2; tentatively, D is TRBD1 (6 bases). Deletions cut 2 bases from V and 5 bases from J, with 18 bases between. Germline V gene data show CDR1 as MDHEN and CDR2 as SYDVKM. CDR3 length: 16 amino acids. The CDR3 DNA reads TGTGCCAGCAGTTTACAATCGCCGGGACAACTTTATGGCTACACCTTC. Protein sequence: CASSLQSPGQLYGYTF.

The rearrangement joins TRBV24-1 to TRBJ1-2, with a weak D call TRBD1 (5 bases). CDR3 length: 14 amino acids. Germline lookup yields CDR1 KGHDR and CDR2 SFDVKD. V was cut by 2 bases and J by 5 bases, with 11 bases left in between. CDR3 DNA sequence: TGTGCCACCAGTGATTCGCGGGGGGGGTATGGCTACACCTTC. The encoded protein is CATSDSRGGYGYTF.

The chain carries TRBV6-2 or TRBV6-3 and TRBJ1-1; the D is unclear. Trimming removed 5 bases at V and 0 bases at J, with 7 bases between. Germline CDR1 and CDR2: MNHEY and SVGEGT. CDR3 length: 13 amino acids. The CDR3 loop reads CASSGRMNTEAFF. The CDR3 DNA follows: TGTGCCAGCAGTGGCAGGATGAACACTGAAGCTTTCTTT.

The rearrangement uses TRBV10-3 and TRBJ2-5, with 10 bases identical to TRBD2. Trimming removed 4 bases from V and 1 base from J; junction bases left unmatched: 6. This CDR3 contains 16 residues. Germline CDR1 reads ENHRY; CDR2 reads SYGVKD. The CDR3 protein is CAISGLAGAPQETQYF. The CDR3 DNA is TGTGCCATCAGTGGGCTAGCGGGGGCACCCCAAGAGACCCAGTACTTC.

The genes are TRBV19 and TRBJ1-3; no clear D. Germline V gene data show CDR1 as LNHDA and CDR2 as SQIVND (reference sequence). The CDR3 consists of 17 residues. Between the trimmed V and J ends, which lost 4 bases and 0 bases, there was a span of 16 bases. CDR3 nucleotide sequence: TGTGCCAGTAGTACTATAGCCGCCGGCAACTCTGGAAACACCATATATTTT. This sequence encodes CASSTIAAGNSGNTIYF. Filled out from reference TRBV19 and TRBJ1-3, the complete variable domain reads DGGITQSPKYLFRKEGQNVTLSCEQNLNHDAMYWYRQDPGQGLRLIYYSQIVNDFQKGDIAEGYSVSREKKESFPLTVTSAQKNPTAFYLCASSTIAAGNSGNTIYFGEGSWLTVV.

This chain connects TRBV18 to TRBJ1-1, with 7 bases that match TRBD1. This CDR3 contains 12 residues. The germline gives CDR1 KGHSH, CDR2 LQKENI. The V gene end was trimmed by 6 bases and the J gene end by 9 bases; junction bases not matched to a gene: 7. The CDR3 nucleotides are TGTGCCAGCTCCCCAGACAGGGAACAAGCTTTCTTT. Translated: CASSPDREQAFF.

The chain uses TRBV5-4 and TRBJ2-5; D unclear. Trimming pared 4 bases from V and 5 bases from J, leaving 15 bases between. CDR1 is SGHNT and CDR2 is YYREEE in the germline V gene (reference sequence). The CDR3 extends over 14 amino acids. The CDR3 region has the DNA TGTGCCAGCAGCAGCAACTTGAGGTCGGAGACCCAGTACTTC. Translating it yields CASSSNLRSETQYF.

This clone was detected only a few times. This chain uses TRBV30 with TRBJ2-7, with a possible D match to TRBD2 (6 bases). The CDR3 runs 14 residues. V lost 5 bases to trimming and J lost 2 bases, with 16 bases between them. Per germline, CDR1 GTSNPN and CDR2 SVGIG (reference sequence). The CDR3 DNA follows: TGTGCCTGGGCTGTCGAGGGAGGAGCCTACGAGCAGTACTTC. Residues: CAWAVEGGAYEQYF.

The CDR3 loop reads CASSPRGGDHSPLHF. CDR3 coding DNA: TGTGCCAGCAGCCCTCGTGGCGGGGATCATTCACCCCTCCACTTT. The chain uses TRBV7-9 and TRBJ1-6; the D is unclear. CDR3 size: 15 residues. V was cut by 5 bases and J by 8 bases, with 16 bases left in between. Germline V gene sequence: CDR1 SEHNR, CDR2 FQNEAQ (reference sequence).

This rearrangement joins TRBV11-3 to TRBJ2-3, with 8 bases identical to TRBD2. Losses at the gene ends were 5 bases for V and 0 bases for J; bases not matched to a gene: 4. This CDR3 is built from 15 residues. Germline V gene data show CDR1 as SGHNT and CDR2 as YENEEA. CDR3 nucleotides: TGTGCCAGCAGCCACAGCGGGGGTAGCACAGATACGCAGTATTTT. This codes for CASSHSGGSTDTQYF.

The CDR3 reads CASSLVVSSGELFF. The CDR3 nucleotides read TGCGCCAGCAGCTTGGTTGTTAGCTCCGGGGAGCTGTTTTTT. The genes are TRBV5-1 and TRBJ2-2; no reliable D call. The CDR3 consists of 14 residues. Trimming pared 0 bases from V and 6 bases from J, leaving 9 bases between. Germline V lookup: CDR1 SGHRS, CDR2 YFSETQ.

The chain carries TRBV6-5 and TRBJ1-2; TRBD1 matches 9 bases. The length of the CDR3 is 14 residues. V lost 5 bases and J lost 4; bases outside the gene matches: 5. Germline assignment: CDR1 MNHEY and CDR2 SVGAGI. Written as DNA, the CDR3 is TGTGCCAGCAGTCCGGGACAGGGCGGCTATGGCTACACCTTC. Translation: CASSPGQGGYGYTF.

CDR3 nucleotide sequence: TGCGCCAGCAGCCAAGTGGCCGGGGACTATGGCTACACCTTC. Amino acids: CASSQVAGDYGYTF. The chain carries TRBV4-1 and TRBJ1-2; no clear D. Germline values: CDR1 MGHRA, CDR2 YSYEKL. Between the trimmed V and J ends, which lost 1 base and 3 bases, there was a span of 9 bases. This CDR3 comprises 14 residues.

V gene TRBV6-5 combines with J gene TRBJ2-5; weak D call: TRBD1 (5 bases). The V end was cut by 0 bases, the J end by 2 bases, with 7 bases between. CDR1 is MNHEY and CDR2 is SVGAGI in the germline V gene. The CDR3 is 14 residues long. In DNA, the CDR3 is TGTGCCAGCAGTTACTCGAGACAGCAAGAGACCCAGTACTTC. It encodes CASSYSRQQETQYF.

This clone was observed a single time. J is TRBJ2-3 and V is TRBV2; 10 nucleotides align to TRBD1. The length of the CDR3 is 15 residues. J lost 1 base, V lost 6 bases, and 4 bases had no gene match. CDR1 and CDR2 from the germline V gene are SNHLY and FYNNEI. CDR3 coding DNA: TGTGCCAGCAGCGTGACAGGGGGCGGCACAGATACGCAGTATTTT. It encodes CASSVTGGGTDTQYF.

The chain joins TRBV6-5 to TRBJ2-7; 9 bases fit TRBD1. This CDR3 is built from 14 residues. After removal of 7 bases from V and 3 bases from J, the junction contained 7 bases not matched to a gene. Germline CDR1 reads MNHEY; CDR2 reads SVGAGI. CDR3 nucleotide sequence: TGTGCCAGCACCCCCGGACAGGGGATCTACGAGCAGTACTTC. This codes for CASTPGQGIYEQYF.

The chain links TRBV23-1 to TRBJ2-1, with 9 nucleotides matching TRBD1. TRBV23-1 is an open reading frame, and its role is uncertain. The CDR3 has 12 amino acids. Trimming took 0 bases from V and 14 from J; bases not matched to a gene: 2. CDR3 loop: CASSQSGQGEFF. In DNA, the CDR3 is TGCGCCAGCAGTCAATCGGGACAGGGCGAGTTCTTC.

The chain has TRBV5-6 and TRBJ2-3; 8 bases align to TRBD1. Unmatched junction bases numbered 6, after V lost 4 bases and J lost 2 bases. The CDR3 has 15 amino acids. Germline-derived CDR1 and CDR2 are SGHDT and YYEEEE. This chain's CDR3 is CASSMRQGYTDTQYF. CDR3 bases: TGTGCCAGCAGCATGAGACAGGGGTACACAGATACGCAGTATTTT. Supplemented by reference TRBV5-6 and TRBJ2-3, the full variable domain reads DAGVTQSPTHLIKTRGQQVTLRCSPKSGHDTVSWYQQALGQGPQFIFQYYEEEERQRGNFPDRFSGHQFPNYSSELNVNALLLGDSALYLCASSMRQGYTDTQYFGPGTRLTVL.